The 27 T cell receptor beta chains given below trace back to one sample, sequenced in a study of cytomegalovirus exposure and HLA in healthy donors. With 60 Vbeta and 13 Jbeta primers, the PCR was carried out. Only in-frame clones appear in the TCRdb table, and some are missing; sequencing was by immunoSEQ multiplex PCR. The sample lists under 200,000 clones; about 80% were seen once. Sequencing was done on a sample of PBMCs. The receptors originated from a middle-aged man in good health and CMV-seropositive.

This clone was seen a few times. The gene calls are TRBV21-1 and TRBJ1-1; TRBD1, the D gene given by the table, was not confirmed from the DNA. TRBV21-1 has pseudogene status. This CDR3 has 14 amino acids. CDR3 in amino acids: CASSYPYMNTEAFF. The CDR3 region has the DNA TGTGCCAGCAGCTACCCATACATGAACACTGAAGCTTTCTTT.

DNA of the CDR3: TGTGCCAGCAGCCCTGTAGGGGAGCTGTTTTTT. Translated, it gives CASSPVGELFF. J is TRBJ2-2 and V is TRBV7-9; D is unresolved. Trimming cost V 5 bases and J 8 bases, with 6 bases left between them. This CDR3 has 11 amino acids. CDR1 and CDR2 from the germline V gene are SEHNR and FQNEAQ (reference sequence).

The chain couples TRBV5-1 to TRBJ2-7; D is perhaps TRBD1 (5 bases). The CDR3 covers 15 residues. CDR1 and CDR2 from the germline V gene are SGHRS and YFSETQ. Trimming removed 1 base from V and 6 bases from J, with 17 bases in between. The CDR3 DNA sequence: TGCGCCAGCAGCTTGATATGGGGCAGATCAAGCGAGCAGTACTTC. It translates to CASSLIWGRSSEQYF.

This chain links TRBV18 with TRBJ1-1; 8 bases are shared with TRBD1. The CDR3 totals 14 residues. Trimming took 3 bases from V and 8 from J; bases not matched to a gene: 8. Germline V gene sequence: CDR1 KGHSH, CDR2 LQKENI. CDR3 loop: CASSPPSDREEAFF. The CDR3 DNA follows: TGTGCCAGCTCACCCCCTTCGGACAGGGAAGAAGCTTTCTTT.

The V and J genes are TRBV5-5 and TRBJ1-1; possible D gene TRBD1, 5 bases. Germline values: CDR1 SGHKS, CDR2 YYEKEE (reference sequence). With 1 base removed from V and 1 base from J, the gap between germline ends came to 11 bases. This CDR3 comprises 15 residues. CDR3 sequence reads: CASSLTGSGNTEAFF. In DNA form, the CDR3 reads TGTGCCAGCAGCTTGACAGGCTCGGGGAACACTGAAGCTTTCTTT.

This chain joins TRBV11-2 and TRBJ2-2; D possibly corresponds to TRBD1 (6 bases). Germline V gene data show CDR1 as SGHAT and CDR2 as FQNNGV. The CDR3 contains 17 residues. The V end lost 8 bases, the J end lost 5 bases, and 24 bases lay between the germline ends. CDR3 sequence (DNA): TGTGCCAGCTCGCCGCTACAAGGGGGTACGGGGACCGGGGAGCTGTTTTTT. It is translated as CASSPLQGGTGTGELFF. Based on the CDR3 plus reference TRBV11-2 and TRBJ2-2, the full variable domain is EAGVAQSPRYKIIEKRQSVAFWCNPISGHATLYWYQQILGQGPKLLIQFQNNGVVDDSQLPKDRFSAERLKGVDSTLKIQPAKLEDSAVYLCASSPLQGGTGTGELFFGEGSRLTVL.

The chain couples TRBV5-5 to TRBJ1-5; possibly TRBD1 for D (5 bases). The CDR3 is made up of 14 amino acids. V was cut by 1 base and J by 3 bases, with 8 bases left in between. CDR1 and CDR2 (germline): SGHKS, YYEKEE (reference sequence). The CDR3 nucleotides read TGTGCCAGCAGCTTGTCAGGGAACAATCAGCCCCAGCATTTT. Its translation is CASSLSGNNQPQHF.

The V gene is TRBV10-3, the J gene TRBJ2-3; 14 nucleotides line up with TRBD2. The CDR3 contains 15 residues. Losses at the gene ends were 9 bases for V and 6 bases for J; bases not matched to a gene: 8. Looked up from germline, CDR1 is ENHRY and CDR2 is SYGVKD. The CDR3 DNA reads as TGTGCCATAGGGACTAGCGGGGGACTGATGGATACGCAGTATTTT. Its protein product is CAIGTSGGLMDTQYF.

A few counts support this clone. The rearrangement links TRBV7-8 to TRBJ1-2; TRBD1 matches 11 bases. Germline V gene sequence: CDR1 SGHVS, CDR2 FQNEAQ. J lost 2 bases, V lost 4 bases, and 9 bases had no gene match. The CDR3 totals 17 residues. In nucleotides, the CDR3 is TGTGCCAGCAGCTGGTCCTCCGGGACAGGGGGGAACTATGGCTACACCTTC. Amino acid sequence: CASSWSSGTGGNYGYTF.

The V gene is TRBV4-2, the J gene TRBJ1-5, with TRBD1 matching 10 bases. V was clipped by 3 bases and J by 2 bases; unmatched bases: 7. The germline V gene encodes CDR1 LGHNA and CDR2 YNFKEQ. The CDR3 contains 17 residues. The CDR3 DNA follows: TGTGCCAGCAGCCAGGAGGGGACAGGGGCCGGCAATCAGCCCCAGCATTTT. Residues: CASSQEGTGAGNQPQHF.

This clone showed up just a few times. The same CDR3 also results from other DNA sequences found in this sample. The chain uses TRBV7-2 and TRBJ2-7; no reliable D call. This CDR3 is 11 amino acids long. CDR1 is SGHTA, CDR2 FQGNSA, per germline. With 1 base removed from V and 6 bases from J, the gap between germline ends came to 4 bases. The chain's CDR3 is CASSLVREQYF. CDR3 bases: TGTGCCAGCAGCTTAGTGCGCGAGCAGTACTTC.

J is TRBJ1-6 and V is TRBV28, with D uncertain. The CDR3 length is 16 residues. The germline V gene encodes CDR1 MDHEN and CDR2 SYDVKM. V was shortened by 7 bases and J by 9 bases, with 22 bases between the two germline ends. The CDR3 region is CASKYSDVGEISPLHF. The CDR3 DNA is TGTGCCAGCAAATACTCCGACGTCGGGGAGATTTCACCCCTCCACTTT.

This sequence joins TRBV5-6 and TRBJ2-1; possibly TRBD1 for D (6 bases). Germline V gives CDR1 SGHDT, CDR2 YYEEEE. This CDR3 comprises 16 residues. Deletions cut 3 bases from V and 7 bases from J, with 20 bases between. CDR3 amino acids: CASSWGLGLGLNEQFF. The CDR3 DNA reads as TGTGCCAGCAGCTGGGGGCTGGGGTTGGGGTTAAATGAGCAGTTCTTC.

With respect to this clone: Additional DNA sequences in this sample encode the identical CDR3. The chain uses TRBV13 and TRBJ2-1; a weak D match, TRBD2 (7 bases). The V end was cut by 6 bases, the J end by 9 bases, with 18 bases between. Germline V lookup: CDR1 PRHDT, CDR2 FYEKMQ (reference sequence). CDR3 size: 14 residues. The CDR3: CASRIPTGGSEQFF. CDR3 in DNA: TGTGCCAGCAGAATCCCCACGGGGGGCTCTGAGCAGTTCTTC.

This clone has more than one count but fewer than ten. The chain has TRBV6-1 and TRBJ2-1, with D possibly matching TRBD1 (7 bases). CDR1 is MNHNS and CDR2 is SASEGT in the germline V gene. Trimming cost V 6 bases and J 12 bases, with 21 bases left between them. This CDR3 contains 14 residues. CDR3 sequence reads: CASSPVTRQGGQFF. The CDR3 bases are TGTGCCAGCAGCCCCGTAACCCGACAGGGAGGGCAGTTCTTC.

The V call is TRBV5-6, the J call TRBJ2-2; maybe TRBD1 (6 bases). V was pared by 4 bases and J by 6 bases, with 13 bases between. From germline, CDR1 is SGHDT and CDR2 YYEEEE. CDR3 length: 14 amino acids. CDR3 sequence (DNA): TGTGCCAGCAGCATTTATGCAGGGGCCGGGGAGCTGTTTTTT. As protein: CASSIYAGAGELFF.

This chain joins TRBV9 and TRBJ1-3; D possibly corresponds to TRBD1 (5 bases). Deletions cut 4 bases from V and 4 bases from J, with 12 bases between. Germline V gene sequence: CDR1 SGDLS, CDR2 YYNGEE. The CDR3 sequence is 14 residues long. The CDR3 spells CASSPMGPGNTIYF. In DNA, the CDR3 is TGTGCCAGCAGCCCGATGGGGCCGGGAAACACCATATATTTT.

The chain recombines TRBV5-1 with TRBJ1-2; tentative D call: TRBD1 (6 bases). This CDR3 region has 13 residues. Germline lookup yields CDR1 SGHRS and CDR2 YFSETQ. The germline V and J ends were trimmed by 1 base and 4 bases, with 8 bases remaining between them. CDR3 residues: CASSLTGSYGYTF. The CDR3 nucleotides read TGCGCCAGCAGCTTGACAGGGTCCTATGGCTACACCTTC.

The chain carries TRBV28 and TRBJ1-2; no firm D call. Germline CDR1 MDHEN, CDR2 SYDVKM. V was shortened by 2 bases and J by 3 bases, with 4 bases between the two germline ends. CDR3 length: 12 residues. CDR3 DNA sequence: TGTGCCAGCAGTTTAGAGGACTATGGCTACACCTTC. Encoded protein: CASSLEDYGYTF.

The J gene is TRBJ1-3, the V gene TRBV18; no clear D gene. The CDR3 loop spans 16 amino acids. Trimming took off 2 bases at V and 4 bases at J, with 15 bases between the two ends. The V gene's germline CDR1 is KGHSH and CDR2 LQKENI. The CDR3 DNA reads TGTGCCAGCTCACCATCCACCCGGGGAGGAGGAAACACCATATATTTT. Its protein product is CASSPSTRGGGNTIYF.

The chain has TRBV18 and TRBJ2-2; maybe TRBD2 (6 bases). The CDR3 extends over 16 amino acids. Per germline, CDR1 KGHSH and CDR2 LQKENI. V dropped 6 bases and J dropped 1 base, with 15 bases sitting between them. CDR3 nucleotide sequence: TGTGCCAGCTCCCCAACCCCGGGACTGAACACCGGGGAGCTGTTTTTT. Translation: CASSPTPGLNTGELFF. The whole variable domain, remainder taken from reference TRBV18 and TRBJ2-2, is NAGVMQNPRHLVRRRGQEARLRCSPMKGHSHVYWYRQLPEEGLKFMVYLQKENIIDESGMPKERFSAEFPKEGPSILRIQQVVRGDSAAYFCASSPTPGLNTGELFFGEGSRLTVL.

The V gene is TRBV5-1, the J gene TRBJ2-1; D is uncertain. Germline-derived CDR1 and CDR2 are SGHRS and YFSETQ. V shed 4 bases and J shed 8 bases, with 16 bases lying between them. This CDR3 contains 14 residues. As DNA, the CDR3 is TGCGCCAGCAGCACTAAGTCAACCGCCGATGAGCAGTTCTTC. Its translation is CASSTKSTADEQFF. The full variable domain, its missing parts supplied by reference TRBV5-1 and TRBJ2-1, is KAGVTQTPRYLIKTRGQQVTLSCSPISGHRSVSWYQQTPGQGLQFLFEYFSETQRNKGNFPGRFSGRQFSNSRSEMNVSTLELGDSALYLCASSTKSTADEQFFGPGTRLTVL.

J is TRBJ2-2 and V is TRBV27; 7 bases align to TRBD1. From germline, CDR1 is MNHEY and CDR2 SMNVEV (reference sequence). Germline trimming cut 2 bases from V and 1 base from J; bases unmatched to any gene: 1. This CDR3 has 15 residues. CDR3 in amino acids: CASSLRTGNTGELFF. The CDR3 DNA reads TGTGCCAGCAGTTTAAGGACAGGGAACACCGGGGAGCTGTTTTTT.

The rearrangement joins TRBV18 to TRBJ2-3; D is possibly TRBD2 (7 bases). The CDR3 sequence is 16 residues long. Between the trimmed V and J ends, which lost 4 bases and 0 bases, there was a span of 14 bases. Germline V gene lookup returns CDR1 KGHSH and CDR2 LQKENI. The CDR3 is CASSLQGGGSTDTQYF. Written as DNA, the CDR3 is TGTGCCAGCTCACTCCAAGGGGGGGGCAGCACAGATACGCAGTATTTT.

The genes are TRBV21-1 and TRBJ2-5; the DNA was not used to check the table's D call, TRBD1. TRBV21-1 is a recognized pseudogene. CDR3 length: 14 amino acids. Written as DNA, the CDR3 is TGTGCCAGCAGCACTACAGGGGTTCACGGGACCCAGTACTTC. Translated, it gives CASSTTGVHGTQYF.

V and J are TRBV10-3 and TRBJ2-3; 8 positions agree with TRBD2. The germline V gene has CDR1 ENHRY and CDR2 SYGVKD. The CDR3 has 14 amino acids. With V trimmed by 7 bases and J by 3 bases, 6 bases remained unmatched. The CDR3 loop reads CAINMRGATDTQYF. In nucleotides, the CDR3 is TGTGCCATCAATATGCGGGGGGCAACAGATACGCAGTATTTT.

This clone was found a few times. CDR3 region: CASSQDHSGDTGELFF. Written as DNA, the CDR3 is TGTGCCAGCAGCCAAGATCATAGCGGGGACACCGGGGAGCTGTTTTTT. The V gene is TRBV4-2, the J gene TRBJ2-2; 8 bases fit TRBD2. In germline, CDR1 is LGHNA, CDR2 YNFKEQ. V trimming: 0 bases; J trimming: 3 bases; junction bases outside the gene matches: 3. The CDR3 runs to 16 residues.